The rows below give T cell receptor beta chains drawn from one sample of a study of T-cell reconstitution after alpha-beta-depleted transplantation in children. TCRdb fed the PCR reads into MiXCR, producing one record per CDR3 protein. The sample consists of about 500,000 distinct CDR3 sequences, 32% of them appearing once. The sample here was PBMCs from the stem cell graft donor, taken from the stem cell graft. Receptors were obtained from a human donor who donated a stem cell graft to a child with aplastic anemia. Both conserved end residues are part of each CDR3. The order of the fields is J gene, clone size, V gene, D gene, CDR3 DNA, CDR3 protein. A D gene is named only where the DNA matches it firmly. The listing skips clone size in some rows; elsewhere it reads once, few, many or a size class.

j_call: TRBJ1-2
clone_size: few
v_call: TRBV18
d_call: NA
cdr3_nt: TGTGCCAGCTCACCACCTATGTCTTGGAGTGGCTACACCTTC
cdr3_aa: CASSPPMSWSGYTF

j_call: TRBJ2-5
clone_size: NA
v_call: TRBV4-3
d_call: NA
cdr3_nt: TGCGCCAGCAGCCAAGACTTGGACTGGGAGACCCAGTACTTC
cdr3_aa: CASSQDLDWETQYF

j_call: TRBJ2-7
clone_size: NA
v_call: TRBV6-5
d_call: NA
cdr3_nt: TGTGCCAGCAGTTACTCGAACGGGGGCGAGCAGTACTTC
cdr3_aa: CASSYSNGGEQYF

j_call: TRBJ2-1
clone_size: NA
v_call: TRBV12-3/TRBV12-4
d_call: NA
cdr3_nt: TGTGCCAGCAGTCCGGACCCCACGGGCAATGAGCAGTTCTTC
cdr3_aa: CASSPDPTGNEQFF

j_call: TRBJ2-1
clone_size: NA
v_call: TRBV20-1
d_call: NA
cdr3_nt: TGCAGTGCTAATATCGATGAGCAGTTCTTC
cdr3_aa: CSANIDEQFF

j_call: TRBJ2-1
clone_size: NA
v_call: TRBV11-2
d_call: NA
cdr3_nt: TGTGCCAGCAGCTTAATTCGGAACAATGAGCAGTTCTTC
cdr3_aa: CASSLIRNNEQFF

j_call: TRBJ1-5
clone_size: NA
v_call: TRBV5-6
d_call: NA
cdr3_nt: TGTGCCAGCAGCTTCTCCCAGGGGCAGCCCCAGCATTTT
cdr3_aa: CASSFSQGQPQHF

j_call: TRBJ1-1
clone_size: NA
v_call: TRBV18
d_call: TRBD1
cdr3_nt: TGTGCCAGCTCTCGTCTCAGGGGGCCGGTCACTGAAGCTTTCTTT
cdr3_aa: CASSRLRGPVTEAFF

j_call: TRBJ1-3
clone_size: NA
v_call: TRBV7-2
d_call: NA
cdr3_nt: TGTGCCAGCAGCCCCGGTTTGGTCCCTGGAAACACCATATATTTT
cdr3_aa: CASSPGLVPGNTIYF

j_call: TRBJ2-1
clone_size: NA
v_call: TRBV6-2/TRBV6-3
d_call: TRBD2
cdr3_nt: TGTGCCAGCAGTTACTCGGGACTAAAAAATGAGCAGTTCTTC
cdr3_aa: CASSYSGLKNEQFF

j_call: TRBJ1-1
clone_size: few
v_call: TRBV6-5
d_call: NA
cdr3_nt: TGTGCCAGCAGTTACTCTGTCGGGGTACGGAACACTGAAGCTTTCTTT
cdr3_aa: CASSYSVGVRNTEAFF

j_call: TRBJ2-1
clone_size: NA
v_call: TRBV7-2
d_call: TRBD1
cdr3_nt: TGTGCCAGCAGCAACCGACAGGGCTCCAATGAGCAGTTCTTC
cdr3_aa: CASSNRQGSNEQFF

j_call: TRBJ2-5
clone_size: once
v_call: TRBV5-4
d_call: TRBD1
cdr3_nt: TGTGCCAGCAGCCCGGGACAGCGACAAGAGACCCAGTACTTC
cdr3_aa: CASSPGQRQETQYF

j_call: TRBJ2-1
clone_size: NA
v_call: TRBV7-2
d_call: TRBD2
cdr3_nt: TGTGCCAGCAGCATAAGGACTAGCTCGGGCAATGAGCAGTTCTTC
cdr3_aa: CASSIRTSSGNEQFF

j_call: TRBJ2-3
clone_size: NA
v_call: TRBV29-1
d_call: NA
cdr3_nt: TGCAGCGTTGGGGGAGGTAGCGGCGCATTCACAGATACGCAGTATTTT
cdr3_aa: CSVGGGSGAFTDTQYF

j_call: TRBJ2-1
clone_size: NA
v_call: TRBV5-1
d_call: NA
cdr3_nt: TGCGCCAGCAGCTTAGGGGCTAGCTCCCTGTCCTACAATGAGCAGTTCTTC
cdr3_aa: CASSLGASSLSYNEQFF

j_call: TRBJ1-1
clone_size: few
v_call: TRBV18
d_call: NA
cdr3_nt: TGTGCCAGCCGAATAGGGGTGACGACTATGAACACTGAAGCTTTCTTT
cdr3_aa: CASRIGVTTMNTEAFF

j_call: TRBJ2-1
clone_size: NA
v_call: TRBV4-1
d_call: TRBD1
cdr3_nt: TGCGCCAGCAGCCCCGCCCGACAGGGGGCGTATGAGCAGTTCTTC
cdr3_aa: CASSPARQGAYEQFF

j_call: TRBJ2-5
clone_size: few
v_call: TRBV28
d_call: NA
cdr3_nt: TGTGCCAGCAGTTTACACGGTAGGGGAGAGACCCAGTACTTC
cdr3_aa: CASSLHGRGETQYF

j_call: TRBJ2-2
clone_size: NA
v_call: TRBV7-8
d_call: NA
cdr3_nt: TGTGCCAGCAGCCCCGGCCTAATCTTGAGCACCGGGGAGCTGTTTTTT
cdr3_aa: CASSPGLILSTGELFF